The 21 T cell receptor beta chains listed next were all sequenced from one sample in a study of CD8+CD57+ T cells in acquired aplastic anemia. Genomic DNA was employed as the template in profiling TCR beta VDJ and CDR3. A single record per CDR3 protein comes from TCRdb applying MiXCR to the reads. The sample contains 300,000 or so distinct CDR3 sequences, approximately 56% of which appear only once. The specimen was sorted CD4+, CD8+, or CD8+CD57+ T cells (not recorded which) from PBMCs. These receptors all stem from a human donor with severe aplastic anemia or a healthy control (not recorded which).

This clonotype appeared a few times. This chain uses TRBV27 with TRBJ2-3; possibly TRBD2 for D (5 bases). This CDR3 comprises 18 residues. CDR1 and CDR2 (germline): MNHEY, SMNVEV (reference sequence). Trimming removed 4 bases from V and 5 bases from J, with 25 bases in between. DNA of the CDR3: TGTGCCAGCAGTTCAATCCCCTTGGGCAGGATTGAGGGAGATACGCAGTATTTT. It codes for CASSSIPLGRIEGDTQYF.

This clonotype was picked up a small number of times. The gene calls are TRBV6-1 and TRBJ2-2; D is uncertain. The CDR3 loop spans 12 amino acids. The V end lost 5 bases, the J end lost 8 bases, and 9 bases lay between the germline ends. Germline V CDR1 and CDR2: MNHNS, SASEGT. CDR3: CASSLHRGELFF. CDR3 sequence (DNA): TGTGCCAGCAGTCTCCACAGAGGGGAGCTGTTTTTT.

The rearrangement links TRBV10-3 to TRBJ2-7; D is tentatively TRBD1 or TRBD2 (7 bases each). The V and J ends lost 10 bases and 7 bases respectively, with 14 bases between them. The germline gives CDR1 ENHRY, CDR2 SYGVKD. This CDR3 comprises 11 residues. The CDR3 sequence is CASRGGDEQYF. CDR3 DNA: TGTGCCAGCAGGGGGGGTGATGAGCAGTACTTC.

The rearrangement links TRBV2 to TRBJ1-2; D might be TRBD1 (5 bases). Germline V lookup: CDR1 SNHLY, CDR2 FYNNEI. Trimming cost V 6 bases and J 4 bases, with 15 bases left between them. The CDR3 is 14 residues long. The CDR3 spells CASRHRYFAYGYTF. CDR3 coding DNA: TGTGCCAGCAGACACAGGTATTTCGCCTATGGCTACACCTTC.

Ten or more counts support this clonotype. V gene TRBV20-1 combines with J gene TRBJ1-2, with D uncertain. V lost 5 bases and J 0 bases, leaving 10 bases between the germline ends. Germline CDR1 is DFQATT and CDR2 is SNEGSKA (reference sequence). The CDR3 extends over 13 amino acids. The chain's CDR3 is CSAWAATNYGYTF. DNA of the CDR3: TGCAGTGCTTGGGCCGCCACTAACTATGGCTACACCTTC.

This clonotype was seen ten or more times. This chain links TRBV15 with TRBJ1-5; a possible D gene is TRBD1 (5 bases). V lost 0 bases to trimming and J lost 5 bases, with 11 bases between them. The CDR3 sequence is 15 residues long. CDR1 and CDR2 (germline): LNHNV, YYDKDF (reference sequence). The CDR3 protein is CATSRDRGEHQPQHF. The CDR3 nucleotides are TGTGCCACCAGCAGAGATAGGGGTGAACATCAGCCCCAGCATTTT.

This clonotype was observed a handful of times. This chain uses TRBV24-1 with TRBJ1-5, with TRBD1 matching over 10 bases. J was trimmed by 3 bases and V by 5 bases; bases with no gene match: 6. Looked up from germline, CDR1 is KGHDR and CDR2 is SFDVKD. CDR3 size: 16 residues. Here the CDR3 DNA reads TGTGCCACCAGTGCCGGGACAGGGGCCCTCAATCAGCCCCAGCATTTT. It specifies CATSAGTGALNQPQHF.

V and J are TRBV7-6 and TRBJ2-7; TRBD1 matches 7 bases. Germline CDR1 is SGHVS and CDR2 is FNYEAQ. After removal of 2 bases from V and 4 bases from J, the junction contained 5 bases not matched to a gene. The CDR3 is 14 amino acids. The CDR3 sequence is CASSLRTGEYEQYF. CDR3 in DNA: TGTGCCAGCAGCTTACGTACAGGGGAGTACGAGCAGTACTTC.

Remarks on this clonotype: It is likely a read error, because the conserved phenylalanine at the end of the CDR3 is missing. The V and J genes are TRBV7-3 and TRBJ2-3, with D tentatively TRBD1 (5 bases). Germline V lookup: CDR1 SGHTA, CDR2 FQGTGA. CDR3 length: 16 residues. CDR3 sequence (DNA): TGTACCAGCAGCCCAATGTCATTTGGGGCAGGAGATACGCAGTATCTT. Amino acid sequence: CTSSPMSFGAGDTQYL.

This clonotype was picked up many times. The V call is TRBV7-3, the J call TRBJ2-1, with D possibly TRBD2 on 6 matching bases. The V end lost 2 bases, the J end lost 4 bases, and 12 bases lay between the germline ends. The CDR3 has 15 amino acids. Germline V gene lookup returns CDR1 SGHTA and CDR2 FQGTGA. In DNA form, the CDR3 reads TGTGCCAGCAGCTTACTCGGCGGGGATTACAATGAGCAGTTCTTC. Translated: CASSLLGGDYNEQFF.

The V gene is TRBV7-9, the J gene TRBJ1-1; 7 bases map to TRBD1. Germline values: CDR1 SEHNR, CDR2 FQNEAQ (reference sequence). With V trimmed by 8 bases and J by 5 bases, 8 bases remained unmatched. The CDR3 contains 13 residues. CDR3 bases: TGTGCCAGCCACAGGGGAGCGTTTACTGAAGCTTTCTTT. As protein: CASHRGAFTEAFF.

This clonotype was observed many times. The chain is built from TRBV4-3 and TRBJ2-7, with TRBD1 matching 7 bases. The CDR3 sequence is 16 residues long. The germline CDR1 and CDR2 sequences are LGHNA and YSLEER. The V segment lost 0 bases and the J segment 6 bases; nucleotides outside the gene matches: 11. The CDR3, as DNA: TGCGCCAGCAGCCAAGATCCTAGACAGGGAAATGGCGAGCAGTACTTC. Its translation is CASSQDPRQGNGEQYF.

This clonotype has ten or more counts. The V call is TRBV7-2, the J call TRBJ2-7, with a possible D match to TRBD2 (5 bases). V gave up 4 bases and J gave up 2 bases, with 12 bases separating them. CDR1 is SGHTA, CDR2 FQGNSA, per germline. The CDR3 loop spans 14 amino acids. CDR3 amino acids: CASSSMARAYEQYF. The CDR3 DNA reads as TGTGCCAGCAGCTCCATGGCGAGGGCCTACGAGCAGTACTTC.

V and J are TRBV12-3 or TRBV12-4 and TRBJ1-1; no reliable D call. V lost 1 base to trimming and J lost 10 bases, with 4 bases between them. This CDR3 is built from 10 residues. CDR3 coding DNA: TGTGCCAGCAGTTTAGTTGGAGCTTTCTTT. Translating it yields CASSLVGAFF.

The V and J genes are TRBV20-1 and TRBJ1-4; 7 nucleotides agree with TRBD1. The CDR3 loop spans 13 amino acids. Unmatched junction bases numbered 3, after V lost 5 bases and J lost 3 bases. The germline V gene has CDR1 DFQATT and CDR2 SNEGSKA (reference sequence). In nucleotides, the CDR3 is TGCAGTGCTCCAAGGGGGCCTAATGAAAAACTGTTTTTT. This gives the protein CSAPRGPNEKLFF.

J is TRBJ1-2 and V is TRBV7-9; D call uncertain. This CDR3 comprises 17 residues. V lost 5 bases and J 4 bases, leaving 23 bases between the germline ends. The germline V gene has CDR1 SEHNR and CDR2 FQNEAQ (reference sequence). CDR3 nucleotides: TGTGCCAGCAGCCCACGATGGGTTAACTTCGGAGTCTATGGCTACACCTTC. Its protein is CASSPRWVNFGVYGYTF.

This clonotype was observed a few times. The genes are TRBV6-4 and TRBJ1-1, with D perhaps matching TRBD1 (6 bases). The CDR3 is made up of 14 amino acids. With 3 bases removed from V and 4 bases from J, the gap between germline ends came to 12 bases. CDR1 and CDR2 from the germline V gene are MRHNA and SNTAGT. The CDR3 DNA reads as TGTGCCAGCAGTGAGTCAGGGGAACGCACTGAAGCTTTCTTT. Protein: CASSESGERTEAFF.

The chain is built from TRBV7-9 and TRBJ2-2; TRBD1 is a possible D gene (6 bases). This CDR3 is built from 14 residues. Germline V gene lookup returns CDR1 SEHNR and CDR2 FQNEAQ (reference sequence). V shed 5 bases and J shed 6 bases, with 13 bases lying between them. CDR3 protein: CASSPQGFSGELFF. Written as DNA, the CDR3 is TGTGCCAGCAGCCCACAGGGATTCTCCGGGGAGCTGTTTTTT.

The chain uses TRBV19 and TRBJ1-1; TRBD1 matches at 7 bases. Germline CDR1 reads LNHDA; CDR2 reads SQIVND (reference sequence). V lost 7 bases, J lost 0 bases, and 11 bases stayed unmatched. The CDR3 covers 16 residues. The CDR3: CASNAPGQPLNTEAFF. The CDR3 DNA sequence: TGTGCCAGTAACGCTCCGGGACAGCCTCTGAACACTGAAGCTTTCTTT.

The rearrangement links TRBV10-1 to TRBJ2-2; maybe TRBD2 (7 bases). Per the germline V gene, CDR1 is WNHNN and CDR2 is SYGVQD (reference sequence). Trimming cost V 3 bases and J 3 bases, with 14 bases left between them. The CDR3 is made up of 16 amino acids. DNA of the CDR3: TGCGCCAGCAGTGATGCGGGGGCAAGGGACACCGGGGAGCTGTTTTTT. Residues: CASSDAGARDTGELFF.

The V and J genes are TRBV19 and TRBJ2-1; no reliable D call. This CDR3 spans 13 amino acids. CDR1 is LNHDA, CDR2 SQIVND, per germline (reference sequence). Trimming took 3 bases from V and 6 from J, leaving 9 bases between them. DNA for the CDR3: TGTGCCAGTAGTATTGTATCGGCCAATGAGCAGTTCTTC. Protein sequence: CASSIVSANEQFF.